A selection of T cell receptor beta chains follows, all from one sample in a study of blood T cell repertoires in COVID-19. Sequencing used immunoSEQ multiplex PCR; TCRdb keeps in-frame clones, though not all of them. The sample includes some 180,000 clones, approximately 89% of them seen just once. Sequencing was done on a sample of peripheral blood. All receptors derive from a woman aged 60-75 years with acute or convalescent COVID-19. CDR3s include the opening cysteine and the closing phenylalanine or tryptophan. Each record gives: D gene, V gene, J gene, clone size, CDR3 DNA, CDR3 protein. D genes are given only for firm matches. A clone size is listed for some rows: how often the clone was seen (once, few, many), or a class if it is expanded.

>.|TRBV15|TRBJ1-2|once
TGTGCCACCAGCGGCAAAAAAGATAACTATGGCTACACCTTC
CATSGKKDNYGYTF
>TRBD1|TRBV11-1|TRBJ1-3|.
TGTGCCAGCAGCCCTCGACAGGGTTCGGGAAACACCATATATTTT
CASSPRQGSGNTIYF
>TRBD2|TRBV24-1|TRBJ2-3|.
TGTGCCACCAGTGATGCGAGACTAGCGGGCCGAGATACGCAGTATTTT
CATSDARLAGRDTQYF
>.|TRBV18|TRBJ2-5|.
TGTGCCAGCTCACCGGGGAGCGGGGAGACCCAGTACTTC
CASSPGSGETQYF
>.|TRBV5-1|TRBJ1-6|.
TGCGCCAGCAGCTTGGACGGGGTTAATTCACCCCTCCACTTT
CASSLDGVNSPLHF
>.|TRBV28|TRBJ2-7|.
TGTGCCAGCAGTTCCCTCCTAGGGGGAGCGAACGAGCAGTACTTC
CASSSLLGGANEQYF
>TRBD1|TRBV4-1|TRBJ1-1|.
TGCGCCAGCAGCCAAGATCCCGGGACAGGGACAGCTTTCTTT
CASSQDPGTGTAFF
>.|TRBV4-2|TRBJ2-5|.
TGTGCCAGCAGCCAGTCTAGTACAGGTAGTGGGCAAGAGACCCAGTACTTC
CASSQSSTGSGQETQYF
>.|TRBV9|TRBJ2-3|.
TGTGCCAGCAGCGTAAATTCCGGGAGAGGGACAGATACGCAGTATTTT
CASSVNSGRGTDTQYF
>TRBD2|TRBV28|TRBJ2-7|.
TGTGCCAGCGGACGGGACTACTACGAGCAGTACTTC
CASGRDYYEQYF
>.|TRBV28|TRBJ1-2|.
TGTGCCAGCAGTTTACGGGGGGCGCAGACCTATGGCTACACCTTC
CASSLRGAQTYGYTF
>.|TRBV25-1|TRBJ1-2|.
TGTGCCAGCAAGAAGAGCCGGTCTTCTGGCTACACCTTC
CASKKSRSSGYTF
>TRBD1|TRBV5-6|TRBJ1-2|.
TGTGCCAGCAGGAACAGGGGGCTGAACTATGGCTACACCTTC
CASRNRGLNYGYTF
>TRBD1|TRBV7-3|TRBJ2-3|.
TGTGCCAGCAGCCTTACAGGGGCGGGCACAGATACGCAGTATTTT
CASSLTGAGTDTQYF
>TRBD1|TRBV6-5|TRBJ1-2|.
TGTGCCAGCACCCCGGGGACAGGGACTGTAAGAGGGACCTTC
CASTPGTGTVRGTF